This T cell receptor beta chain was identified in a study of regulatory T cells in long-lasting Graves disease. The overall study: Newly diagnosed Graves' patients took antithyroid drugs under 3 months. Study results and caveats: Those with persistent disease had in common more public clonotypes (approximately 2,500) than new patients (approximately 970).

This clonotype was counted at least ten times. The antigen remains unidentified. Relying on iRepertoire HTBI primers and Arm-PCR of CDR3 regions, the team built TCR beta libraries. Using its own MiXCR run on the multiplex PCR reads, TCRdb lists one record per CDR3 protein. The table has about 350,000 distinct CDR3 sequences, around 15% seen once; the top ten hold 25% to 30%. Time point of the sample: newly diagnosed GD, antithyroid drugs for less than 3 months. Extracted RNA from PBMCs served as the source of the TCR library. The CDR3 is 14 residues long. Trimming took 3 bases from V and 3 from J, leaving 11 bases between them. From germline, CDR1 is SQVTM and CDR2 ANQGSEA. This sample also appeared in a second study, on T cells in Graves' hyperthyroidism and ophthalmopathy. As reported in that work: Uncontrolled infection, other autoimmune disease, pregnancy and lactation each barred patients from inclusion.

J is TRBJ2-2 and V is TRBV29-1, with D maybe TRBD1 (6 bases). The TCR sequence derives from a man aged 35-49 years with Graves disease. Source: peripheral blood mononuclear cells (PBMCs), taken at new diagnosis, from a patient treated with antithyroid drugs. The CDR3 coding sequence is TGCAGCGTTGATCCAACAGGGTACACCGGGGAGCTGTTTTTT. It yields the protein CSVDPTGYTGELFF.